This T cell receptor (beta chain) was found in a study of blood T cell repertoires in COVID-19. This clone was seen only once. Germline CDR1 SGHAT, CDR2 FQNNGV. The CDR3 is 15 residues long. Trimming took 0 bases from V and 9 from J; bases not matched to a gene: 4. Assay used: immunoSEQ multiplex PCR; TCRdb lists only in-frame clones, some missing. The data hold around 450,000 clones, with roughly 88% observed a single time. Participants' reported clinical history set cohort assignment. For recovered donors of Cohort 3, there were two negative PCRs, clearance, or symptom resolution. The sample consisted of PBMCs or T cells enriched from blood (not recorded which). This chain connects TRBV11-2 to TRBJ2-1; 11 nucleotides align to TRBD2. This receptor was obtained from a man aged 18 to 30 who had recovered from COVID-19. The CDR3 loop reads CASSLDLAGGLEQFF. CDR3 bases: TGTGCCAGCAGCTTAGATCTAGCGGGAGGACTTGAGCAGTTCTTC.